This record looks at one T cell receptor beta chain sequence and its context. These data originate in a study of blood T cell repertoires in COVID-19. Whole-study context: The study drew acute and convalescent COVID-19 samples from the United States, Italy and Spain. In each case, the material was cDNA or gDNA derived from T cells, B-cell-depleted T cells, or PBMCs.

The CDR3 runs to 15 residues. In germline, CDR1 is SGHRS, CDR2 YFSETQ. V was pared by 4 bases and J by 7 bases, with 10 bases of the junction left unmatched. As processed by the authors: Reference gene primer amplification in the assay estimated nucleated cell counts. Using immunoSEQ multiplex PCR, the repertoire was profiled, and TCRdb retains in-frame clones only, with some absent. V, J and clone size were drawn from that table, and D and trimming were deduced from the DNA. Of over 100,000 clones listed, roughly 87% are singletons. The genes are TRBV5-1 and TRBJ1-2; TRBD1 matches 10 bases. Input material: peripheral blood. The clonotype comes from a man older than 75 with acute or convalescent COVID-19. CDR3 nucleotide sequence: TGCGCCAGCAGCGGACTGACAGGGGGCGCCGGTGGCTACACCTTC. This encodes CASSGLTGGAGGYTF.